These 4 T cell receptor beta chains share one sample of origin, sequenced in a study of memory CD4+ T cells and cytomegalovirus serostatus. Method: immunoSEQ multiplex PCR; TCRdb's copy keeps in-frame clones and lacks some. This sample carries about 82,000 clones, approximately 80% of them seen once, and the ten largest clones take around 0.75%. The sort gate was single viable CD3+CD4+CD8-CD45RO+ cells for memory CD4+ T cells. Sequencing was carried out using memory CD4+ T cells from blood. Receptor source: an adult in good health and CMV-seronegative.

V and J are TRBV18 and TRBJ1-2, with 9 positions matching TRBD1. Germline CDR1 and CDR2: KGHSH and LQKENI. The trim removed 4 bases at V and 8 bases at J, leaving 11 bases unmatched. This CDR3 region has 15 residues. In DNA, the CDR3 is TGTGCCAGCTCACGCGCTACTGGGACAGGGCAAGGCTACACCTTC. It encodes CASSRATGTGQGYTF.

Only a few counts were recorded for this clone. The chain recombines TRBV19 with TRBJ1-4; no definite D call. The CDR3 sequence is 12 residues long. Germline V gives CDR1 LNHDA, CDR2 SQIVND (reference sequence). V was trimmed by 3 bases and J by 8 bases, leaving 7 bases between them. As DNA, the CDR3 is TGTGCCAGTAGTATGCTTAGAGAAAAACTGTTTTTT. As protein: CASSMLREKLFF.

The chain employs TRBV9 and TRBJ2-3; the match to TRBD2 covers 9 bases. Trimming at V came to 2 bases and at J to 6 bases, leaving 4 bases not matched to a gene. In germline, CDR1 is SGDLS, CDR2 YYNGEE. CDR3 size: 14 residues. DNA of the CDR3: TGTGCCAGCAGCGTGGGACTAGCCGGCGATACGCAGTATTTT. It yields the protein CASSVGLAGDTQYF.

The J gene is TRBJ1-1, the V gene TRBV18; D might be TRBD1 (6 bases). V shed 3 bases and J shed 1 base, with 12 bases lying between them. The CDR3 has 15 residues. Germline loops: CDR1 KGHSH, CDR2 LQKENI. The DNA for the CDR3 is TGTGCCAGCTCACCCGAACAGGGTTCGAACACTGAAGCTTTCTTT. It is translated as CASSPEQGSNTEAFF. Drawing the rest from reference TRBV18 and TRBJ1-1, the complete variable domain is NAGVMQNPRHLVRRRGQEARLRCSPMKGHSHVYWYRQLPEEGLKFMVYLQKENIIDESGMPKERFSAEFPKEGPSILRIQQVVRGDSAAYFCASSPEQGSNTEAFFGQGTRLTVV.